A single count supports the clone carrying this T cell receptor (beta chain). Its target is unknown. A read error may produce the germline difference seen at one junction end. The CDR3 spans 14 residues. Looked up from germline, CDR1 is MNHNS and CDR2 is SASEGT. These data come from a study of tumor and adjacent non-tumor tissue in lung cancer. In the study overall: The cohort had 12 to 13 adenocarcinoma, 2 squamous cell and 1 small cell patients. Overall study results and limits: Top 100 clones took a larger repertoire share in normal lung. Compared with tumor, normal lung showed significantly lower TCR diversity.

A modified ARM-PCR protocol with three rounds of nested PCR amplified TCRbeta. MiXCR, applied by TCRdb to the multiplex PCR reads, yields one record per CDR3 protein. The table includes roughly 81,000 distinct CDR3 sequences, about two thirds detected once. The template was RNA from unsorted bulk tissue. Chemotherapy-naive patients with new lung cancer underwent thoracic surgery in China, August–late 2014. The specimen was lung tumor tissue. This sequence joins TRBV6-1 and TRBJ1-2; D not resolved. This clonotype originated in a woman between 65 and 79 years old with non-small cell lung cancer. The CDR3 coding sequence is TGTACCAGTAGTGAGGAACCACGGAGCTATGGCTACACCTTC. Amino acids: CTSSEEPRSYGYTF.